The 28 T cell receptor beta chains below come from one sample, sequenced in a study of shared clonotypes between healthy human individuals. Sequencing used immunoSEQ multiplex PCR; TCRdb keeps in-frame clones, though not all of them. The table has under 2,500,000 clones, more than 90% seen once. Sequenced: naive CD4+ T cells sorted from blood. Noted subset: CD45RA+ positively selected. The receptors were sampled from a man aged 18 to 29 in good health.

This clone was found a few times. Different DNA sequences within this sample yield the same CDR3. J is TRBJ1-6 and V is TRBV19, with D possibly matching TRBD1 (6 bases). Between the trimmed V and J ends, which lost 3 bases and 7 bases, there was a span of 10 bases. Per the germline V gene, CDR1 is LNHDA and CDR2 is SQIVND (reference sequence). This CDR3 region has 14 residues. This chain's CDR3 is CASSIEGDNSPLHF. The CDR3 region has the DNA TGTGCCAGTAGTATCGAGGGGGACAATTCACCCCTCCACTTT.

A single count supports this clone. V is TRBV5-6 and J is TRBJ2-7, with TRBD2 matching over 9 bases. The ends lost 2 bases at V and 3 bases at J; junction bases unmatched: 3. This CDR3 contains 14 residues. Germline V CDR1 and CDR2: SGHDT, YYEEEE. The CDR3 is CASSFSGGNYEQYF. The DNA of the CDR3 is TGTGCCAGCAGCTTTAGCGGGGGCAACTACGAGCAGTACTTC.

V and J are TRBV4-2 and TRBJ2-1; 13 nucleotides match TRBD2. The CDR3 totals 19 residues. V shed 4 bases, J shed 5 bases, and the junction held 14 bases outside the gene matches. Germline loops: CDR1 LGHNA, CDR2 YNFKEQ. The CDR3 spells CASSPLPTSGGAGNNEQFF. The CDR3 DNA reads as TGTGCCAGCAGCCCGCTGCCCACTAGCGGGGGGGCCGGGAACAATGAGCAGTTCTTC.

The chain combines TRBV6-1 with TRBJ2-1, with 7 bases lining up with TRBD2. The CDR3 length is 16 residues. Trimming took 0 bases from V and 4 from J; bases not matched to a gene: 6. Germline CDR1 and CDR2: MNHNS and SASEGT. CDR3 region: CASSEARWGGYNEQFF. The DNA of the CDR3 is TGTGCCAGCAGTGAAGCAAGGTGGGGGGGGTACAATGAGCAGTTCTTC.

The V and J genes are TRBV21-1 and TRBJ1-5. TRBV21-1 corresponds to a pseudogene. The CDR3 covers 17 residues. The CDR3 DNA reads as TGTGCCAGCAGCAAAGTTACGAGGGTCCCCAGCAATCAGCCCCAGCATTTT. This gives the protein CASSKVTRVPSNQPQHF.

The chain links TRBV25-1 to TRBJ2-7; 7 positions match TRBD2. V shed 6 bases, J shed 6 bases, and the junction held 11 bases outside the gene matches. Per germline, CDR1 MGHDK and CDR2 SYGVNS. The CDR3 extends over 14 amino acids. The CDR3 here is CASRALSGGGEQYF. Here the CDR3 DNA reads TGTGCCAGCAGAGCACTTTCGGGCGGGGGCGAGCAGTACTTC.

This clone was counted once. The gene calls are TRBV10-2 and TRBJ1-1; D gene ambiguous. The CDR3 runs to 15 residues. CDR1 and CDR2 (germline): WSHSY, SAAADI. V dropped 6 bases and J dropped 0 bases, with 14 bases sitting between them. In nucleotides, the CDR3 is TGCGCCAGCAGCGGTAAATTGTCACTGAACACTGAAGCTTTCTTT. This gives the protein CASSGKLSLNTEAFF.

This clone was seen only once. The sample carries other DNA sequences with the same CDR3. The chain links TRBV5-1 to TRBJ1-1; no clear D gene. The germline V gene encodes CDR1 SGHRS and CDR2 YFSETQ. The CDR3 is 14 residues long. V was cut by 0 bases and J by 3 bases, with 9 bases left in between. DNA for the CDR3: TGCGCCAGCAGCTTGGGGAGTTGGGACACTGAAGCTTTCTTT. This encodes CASSLGSWDTEAFF.

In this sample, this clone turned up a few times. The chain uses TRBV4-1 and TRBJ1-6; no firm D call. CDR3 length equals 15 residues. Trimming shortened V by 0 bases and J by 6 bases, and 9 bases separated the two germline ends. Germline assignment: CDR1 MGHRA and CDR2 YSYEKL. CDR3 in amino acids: CASSQDRGVNSPLHF. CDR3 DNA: TGCGCCAGCAGCCAAGATCGGGGAGTTAATTCACCCCTCCACTTT.

The CDR3 reads CASSVDVGAGETQYF. For the CDR3, the DNA is TGTGCCAGCAGCGTAGATGTGGGAGCCGGGGAGACCCAGTACTTC. The rearrangement uses TRBV9 and TRBJ2-5, with a weak D call TRBD2 (5 bases). The CDR3 contains 15 residues. Germline V gene sequence: CDR1 SGDLS, CDR2 YYNGEE. The ends were cut back, 0 bases at V and 5 bases at J, with 14 bases in the middle. Looking up the rest from reference TRBV9 and TRBJ2-5 gives the full variable domain: DSGVTQTPKHLITATGQRVTLRCSPRSGDLSVYWYQQSLDQGLQFLIQYYNGEERAKGNILERFSAQQFPDLHSELNLSSLELGDSALYFCASSVDVGAGETQYFGPGTRLLVL.

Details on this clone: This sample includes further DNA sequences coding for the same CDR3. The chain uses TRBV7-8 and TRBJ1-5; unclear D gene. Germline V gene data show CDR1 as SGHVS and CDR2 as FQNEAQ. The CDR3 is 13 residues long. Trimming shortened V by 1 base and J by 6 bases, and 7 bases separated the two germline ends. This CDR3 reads CASSLDTIQPQHF. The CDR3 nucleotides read TGTGCCAGCAGCTTAGATACAATTCAGCCCCAGCATTTT.

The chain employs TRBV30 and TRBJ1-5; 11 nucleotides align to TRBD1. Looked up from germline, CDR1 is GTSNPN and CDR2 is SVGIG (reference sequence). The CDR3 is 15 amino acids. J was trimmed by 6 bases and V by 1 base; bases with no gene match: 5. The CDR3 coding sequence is TGTGCCTGGAGTGGGGGGACAGGGGGAAGTCAGCCCCAGCATTTT. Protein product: CAWSGGTGGSQPQHF. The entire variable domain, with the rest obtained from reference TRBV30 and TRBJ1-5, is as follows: SQTIHQWPATLVQPVGSPLSLECTVEGTSNPNLYWYRQAAGRGLQLLFYSVGIGQISSEVPQNLSASRPQDRQFILSSKKLLLSDSGFYLCAWSGGTGGSQPQHFGDGTRLSIL.

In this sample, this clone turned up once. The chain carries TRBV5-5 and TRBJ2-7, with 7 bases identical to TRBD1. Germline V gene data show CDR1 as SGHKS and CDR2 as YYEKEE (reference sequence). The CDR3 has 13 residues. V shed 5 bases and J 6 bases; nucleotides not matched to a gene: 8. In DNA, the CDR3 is TGTGCCAGCAGGAGGCAGGGGGTAGGCGAGCAGTACTTC. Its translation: CASRRQGVGEQYF.

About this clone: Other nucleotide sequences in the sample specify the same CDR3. The CDR3 region has the DNA TGTGCCAGCAGTTTAGGACAGGGCGGTAATCAGCCCCAGCATTTT. This gives the protein CASSLGQGGNQPQHF. J is TRBJ1-5 and V is TRBV5-6, with 8 bases that match TRBD1. In germline, CDR1 is SGHDT, CDR2 YYEEEE. The CDR3 sequence is 15 residues long. V was pared by 5 bases and J by 4 bases, with 8 bases of the junction left unmatched.

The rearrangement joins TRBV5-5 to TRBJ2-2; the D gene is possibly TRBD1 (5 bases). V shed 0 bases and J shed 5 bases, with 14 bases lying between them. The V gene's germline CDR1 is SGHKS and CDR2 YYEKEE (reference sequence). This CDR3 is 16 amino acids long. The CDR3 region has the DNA TGTGCCAGCAGCTTGGGCGCCAGGGTGGAAACCGGGGAGCTGTTTTTT. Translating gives CASSLGARVETGELFF.

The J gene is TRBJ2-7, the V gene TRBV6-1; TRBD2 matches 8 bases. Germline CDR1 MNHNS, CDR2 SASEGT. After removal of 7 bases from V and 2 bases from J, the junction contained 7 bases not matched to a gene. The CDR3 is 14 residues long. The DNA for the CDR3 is TGTGCCAGCACCGAGGGGACTAGTCCCTACGAGCAGTACTTC. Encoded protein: CASTEGTSPYEQYF.

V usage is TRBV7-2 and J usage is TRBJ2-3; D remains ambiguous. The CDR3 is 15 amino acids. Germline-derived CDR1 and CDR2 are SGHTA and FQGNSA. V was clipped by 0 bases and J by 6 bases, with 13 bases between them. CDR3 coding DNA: TGTGCCAGCAGCTTAGCGGTAGATCCCCACGATACGCAGTATTTT. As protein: CASSLAVDPHDTQYF. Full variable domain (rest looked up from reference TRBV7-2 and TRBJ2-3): GAGVSQSPSNKVTEKGKDVELRCDPISGHTALYWYRQSLGQGLEFLIYFQGNSAPDKSGLPSDRFSAERTGGSVSTLTIQRTQQEDSAVYLCASSLAVDPHDTQYFGPGTRLTVL.

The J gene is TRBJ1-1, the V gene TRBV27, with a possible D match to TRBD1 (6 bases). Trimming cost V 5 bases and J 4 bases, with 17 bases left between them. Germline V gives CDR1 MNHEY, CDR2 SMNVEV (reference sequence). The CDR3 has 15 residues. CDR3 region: CASSPYQGRGTEAFF. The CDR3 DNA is TGTGCCAGCAGTCCTTATCAGGGGAGGGGCACTGAAGCTTTCTTT.

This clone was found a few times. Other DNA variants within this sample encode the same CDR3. CDR3 nucleotides: TGTGCCTGGAGGGGGCAGATGAACACTGAAGCTTTCTTT. Its translation: CAWRGQMNTEAFF. The rearrangement uses TRBV30 and TRBJ1-1; tentatively, D is TRBD1 (5 bases). This CDR3 comprises 13 residues. The V and J ends lost 3 bases and 0 bases respectively, with 8 bases between them. Germline CDR1 GTSNPN, CDR2 SVGIG (reference sequence).

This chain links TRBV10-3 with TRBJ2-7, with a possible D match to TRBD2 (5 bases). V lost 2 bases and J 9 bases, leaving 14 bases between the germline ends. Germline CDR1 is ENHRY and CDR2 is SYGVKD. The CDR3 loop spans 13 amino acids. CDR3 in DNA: TGTGCCATCAGTGAGGCTAGCTCGCCAGGGCAGTACTTC. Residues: CAISEASSPGQYF.

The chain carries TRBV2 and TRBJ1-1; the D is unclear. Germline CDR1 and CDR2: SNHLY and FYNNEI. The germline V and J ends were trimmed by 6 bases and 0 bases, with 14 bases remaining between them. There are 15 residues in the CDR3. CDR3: CASSEGIALNTEAFF. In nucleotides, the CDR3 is TGTGCCAGCAGCGAGGGTATCGCCCTGAACACTGAAGCTTTCTTT.

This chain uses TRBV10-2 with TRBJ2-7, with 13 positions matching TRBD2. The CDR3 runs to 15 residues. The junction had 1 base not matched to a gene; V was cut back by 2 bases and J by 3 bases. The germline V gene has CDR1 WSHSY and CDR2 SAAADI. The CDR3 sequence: CASSEGLAGVYEQYF. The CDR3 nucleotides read TGCGCCAGCAGTGAGGGACTAGCGGGGGTCTACGAGCAGTACTTC.

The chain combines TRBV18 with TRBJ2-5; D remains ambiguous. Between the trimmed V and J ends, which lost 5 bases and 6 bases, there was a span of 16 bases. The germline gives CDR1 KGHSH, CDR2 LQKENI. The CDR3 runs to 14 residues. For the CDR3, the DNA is TGTGCCAGCTCATCCTCGGTGGAGATCAAGACCCAGTACTTC. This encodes CASSSSVEIKTQYF.

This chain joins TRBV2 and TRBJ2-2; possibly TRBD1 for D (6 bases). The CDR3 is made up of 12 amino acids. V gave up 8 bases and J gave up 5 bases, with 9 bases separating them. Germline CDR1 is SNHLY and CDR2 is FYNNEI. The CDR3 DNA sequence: TGTGCCAGCGGGCAGGGGACCGGGGAGCTGTTTTTT. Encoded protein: CASGQGTGELFF.

The CDR3 DNA reads TGTGCCATCAGTGATAATCCCCGAGAGACCCAGTACTTC. This sequence encodes CAISDNPRETQYF. The chain couples TRBV10-3 to TRBJ2-5; D call uncertain. With 3 bases removed from V and 4 bases from J, the gap between germline ends came to 9 bases. CDR3 length equals 13 residues. Germline CDR1 reads ENHRY; CDR2 reads SYGVKD.

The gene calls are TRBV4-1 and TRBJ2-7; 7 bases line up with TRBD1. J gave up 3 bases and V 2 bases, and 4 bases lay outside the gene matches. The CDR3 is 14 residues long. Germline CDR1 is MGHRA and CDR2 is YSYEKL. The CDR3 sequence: CASSQPDRDYEQYF. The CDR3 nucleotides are TGCGCCAGCAGCCAACCCGACAGGGACTACGAGCAGTACTTC.

The CDR3, as DNA: TGCGCCAGCAGCCAAGATGAGGGGGCGGAGGAGACCCAGTACTTC. It is translated as CASSQDEGAEETQYF. V and J are TRBV4-1 and TRBJ2-5; TRBD1 aligns across 7 bases. Germline CDR1 is MGHRA and CDR2 is YSYEKL. The CDR3 runs to 15 residues. The ends lost 0 bases at V and 5 bases at J; junction bases unmatched: 6.

The CDR3 reads CASTIRTPSTDTQYF. The CDR3 bases are TGCGCCAGCACGATAAGGACCCCTAGCACAGATACGCAGTATTTT. This rearrangement joins TRBV5-1 to TRBJ2-3, with no clear D. CDR1 is SGHRS, CDR2 YFSETQ, per germline. The V and J ends lost 6 bases and 0 bases respectively, with 14 bases between them. The CDR3 contains 15 residues.